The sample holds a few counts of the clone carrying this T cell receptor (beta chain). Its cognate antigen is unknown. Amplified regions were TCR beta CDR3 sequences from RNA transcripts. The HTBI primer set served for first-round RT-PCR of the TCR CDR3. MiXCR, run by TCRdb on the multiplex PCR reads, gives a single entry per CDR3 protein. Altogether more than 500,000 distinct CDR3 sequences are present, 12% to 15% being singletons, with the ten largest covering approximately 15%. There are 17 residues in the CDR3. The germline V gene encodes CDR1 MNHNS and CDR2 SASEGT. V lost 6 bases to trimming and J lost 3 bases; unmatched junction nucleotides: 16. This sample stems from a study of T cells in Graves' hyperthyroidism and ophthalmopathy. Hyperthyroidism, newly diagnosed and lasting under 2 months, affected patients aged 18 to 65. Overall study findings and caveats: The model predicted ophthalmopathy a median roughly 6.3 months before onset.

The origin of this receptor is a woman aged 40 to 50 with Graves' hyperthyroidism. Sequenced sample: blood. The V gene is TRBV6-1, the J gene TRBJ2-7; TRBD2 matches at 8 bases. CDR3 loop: CASSRAPPSGPVYEQYF. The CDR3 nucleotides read TGTGCCAGCAGCCGCGCCCCTCCTAGCGGGCCTGTCTACGAGCAGTACTTC.